The 11 T cell receptor beta chains in this list originate from one sample, sequenced in a study of blood T cell repertoires in COVID-19. The assay was immunoSEQ multiplex PCR, and TCRdb's table has in-frame clones only and misses some. The sample carries fewer than 200,000 clones, 82% recorded once. Sequenced: peripheral blood. Source of these receptors: a woman aged 60-75 years with COVID-19, enrolled during active disease.

The V call is TRBV30, the J call TRBJ1-6; the D is unclear. The germline V and J ends were trimmed by 5 bases and 14 bases, with 22 bases remaining between them. This CDR3 is built from 14 residues. Germline CDR1 GTSNPN, CDR2 SVGIG (reference sequence). The DNA for the CDR3 is TGTGCCTGGCGCCGTGGAGGGAATTTTGGGGCCCTCCACTTT. Its protein is CAWRRGGNFGALHF.

With respect to this clone: Other DNA sequences in this specimen translate into the identical CDR3. This chain uses TRBV3-1 (or the pseudogene TRBV3-2) with TRBJ1-5; TRBD1 aligns across 8 bases. The CDR3 extends over 14 amino acids. Germline values: CDR1 LGHDT, CDR2 YNNKEL (reference sequence). The junction had 2 bases not matched to a gene; V was cut back by 4 bases and J by 3 bases. The CDR3 DNA follows: TGTGCCAGCAGCCTGACAGGGGTCAATCAGCCCCAGCATTTT. Amino acids: CASSLTGVNQPQHF.

This clone appeared a few times. J is TRBJ1-2 and V is TRBV28; no definite D call. From germline, CDR1 is MDHEN and CDR2 SYDVKM. With 4 bases removed from V and 4 bases from J, the gap between germline ends came to 13 bases. The CDR3 sequence is 14 residues long. CDR3 amino acids: CASSYPPGSYGYTF. CDR3 coding DNA: TGTGCCAGCAGTTATCCCCCGGGGAGCTATGGCTACACCTTC.

This clone came up once. The chain links TRBV6-5 to TRBJ2-3; a possible D gene is TRBD1 (5 bases). V was clipped by 7 bases and J by 6 bases, with 14 bases between them. The germline gives CDR1 MNHEY, CDR2 SVGAGI. CDR3 size: 13 residues. The CDR3 reads CASKPTASDTQYF. The DNA of the CDR3 is TGTGCCAGCAAACCGACAGCCAGTGATACGCAGTATTTT.

V and J are TRBV2 and TRBJ2-5; no firm D call. Trimming pared 7 bases from V and 5 bases from J, leaving 8 bases between. The germline gives CDR1 SNHLY, CDR2 FYNNEI. This CDR3 has 11 amino acids. CDR3 region: CASTIQETQYF. In DNA form, the CDR3 reads TGTGCCAGCACTATACAGGAGACCCAGTACTTC.

The chain recombines TRBV3-1 (or the pseudogene TRBV3-2) with TRBJ1-2; D is unclear. The CDR3 is 13 amino acids. CDR1 is LGHDT and CDR2 is YNNKEL in the germline V gene (reference sequence). Between the trimmed V and J ends, which lost 1 base and 2 bases, there was a span of 5 bases. This CDR3 reads CASSQGGNYGYTF. The CDR3 coding sequence is TGTGCCAGCAGCCAAGGAGGAAACTATGGCTACACCTTC.

Comment on this clone: Other DNA variants within this sample encode the same CDR3. V gene TRBV5-4 combines with J gene TRBJ1-2; possible D gene TRBD1, 6 bases. The V gene's germline CDR1 is SGHNT and CDR2 YYREEE (reference sequence). CDR3 length equals 13 residues. The V and J ends lost 3 bases and 2 bases respectively, with 8 bases between them. The CDR3 reads CASSSGQNYGYTF. CDR3 DNA sequence: TGTGCCAGCAGCTCGGGACAAAACTATGGCTACACCTTC. The variable domain in full, completed from reference TRBV5-4 and TRBJ1-2, reads ETGVTQSPTHLIKTRGQQVTLRCSSQSGHNTVSWYQQALGQGPQFIFQYYREEENGRGNFPPRFSGLQFPNYSSELNVNALELDDSALYLCASSSGQNYGYTFGSGTRLTVV.

This clone was picked up a small number of times. Germline and junction disagree at one end, which may indicate a read error. V usage is TRBV11-2 and J usage is TRBJ1-5; 7 nucleotides match TRBD1. Germline values: CDR1 SGHAT, CDR2 FQNNGV. This CDR3 is built from 13 residues. CDR3 amino acids: CASSHPPGQHQHF. CDR3 nucleotide sequence: TGTGCCAGCAGCCATCCGCCGGGACAGCACCAGCATTTT.

The genes are TRBV7-9 and TRBJ2-2, with unresolved D. Germline-derived CDR1 and CDR2 are SEHNR and FQNEAQ (reference sequence). Trimming shortened V by 4 bases and J by 6 bases, and 9 bases separated the two germline ends. This CDR3 region has 13 residues. The CDR3 bases are TGTGCCAGCAGCTCCCATTCCCCCGGGGAGCTGTTTTTT. Amino acid sequence: CASSSHSPGELFF.

V gene TRBV12-3 or TRBV12-4 combines with J gene TRBJ1-2, with D perhaps TRBD1 (6 bases). V was shortened by 5 bases and J by 8 bases, with 15 bases between the two germline ends. The CDR3 covers 13 residues. CDR3 nucleotide sequence: TGTGCCAGCAGTCTGTCCCACAGGGACGGCTACACCTTC. It codes for CASSLSHRDGYTF.

This chain links TRBV11-3 with TRBJ2-1; 9 bases are shared with TRBD2. The junction had 9 bases not matched to a gene; V was cut back by 1 base and J by 8 bases. Per the germline V gene, CDR1 is SGHNT and CDR2 is YENEEA. This CDR3 region has 16 residues. CDR3 region: CASSLGGLAGWDEQFF. As DNA, the CDR3 is TGTGCCAGCAGCTTAGGCGGCCTAGCGGGATGGGATGAGCAGTTCTTC.